This T cell receptor (beta chain) emerged from a study of T cells in Graves' hyperthyroidism and ophthalmopathy. Amplification targeted TCR beta CDR3 regions from RNA transcripts. Primed by the HTBI set, a first-round RT-PCR was run on the TCR CDR3. MiXCR, applied by TCRdb to the multiplex PCR reads, yields one record per CDR3 protein. Counted here are 500,000 to 650,000 distinct CDR3 sequences, approximately 20% occurring once; the ten biggest clones make up about 50%. Orbital computed tomography, thyroid ultrasound, serum thyroxine and TRAb, and clinical symptoms together informed the diagnoses. Fresh peripheral blood, around 9.5 ml, yielded the PBMCs. Study results and caveats: Model predictions of ophthalmopathy came a median around 6.5 months before onset. Blood also carried most thyroid clonotypes expanded above 0.001.

This clonotype was seen only a few times. Its cognate antigen is unknown. This sequence may be a read error, since a much larger clone differs from it by one base. The V segment lost 5 bases and the J segment 9 bases; nucleotides outside the gene matches: 16. CDR3 length equals 16 residues. This receptor was taken from a man between 40 and 49 years old with Graves' ophthalmopathy. This chain connects TRBV12-3 or TRBV12-4 to TRBJ1-1, with 9 bases identical to TRBD1. The specimen was blood. CDR3 sequence: CASSHPDRGGRTQAFF. CDR3 in DNA: TGTGCCAGCAGTCACCCGGACAGGGGAGGGAGAACTCAAGCTTTCTTT.